The 26 T cell receptor beta chains reported below all come from one sample, sequenced in a study of blood T cell repertoires in COVID-19 (dated by TCRdb to 2020 to 2021). Library preparation was by the immunoSEQ multiplex PCR assay. TCRdb provides this immuneACCESS table in a form limited to in-frame rearrangements. Some clones are lacking; in checked studies, under half of them reflect an unresolved V gene, and why the rest are absent is not known. This sample is represented by around 160,000 clones; roughly 84% of them were singletons. Of the sample, around two fifths falls within the top ten clones. Material: peripheral blood. Receptor source: a human donor in a cohort sampled during active COVID-19.

J is TRBJ1-2 and V is TRBV5-1, with 7 bases that match TRBD1. CDR3 length: 12 amino acids. The germline gives CDR1 SGHRS, CDR2 YFSETQ. V shed 2 bases and J 8 bases; nucleotides not matched to a gene: 3. CDR3 sequence reads: CASSFYRGGYTF. CDR3 in DNA: TGCGCCAGCAGCTTTTACAGGGGCGGCTACACCTTC.

The rearrangement links TRBV7-8 to TRBJ2-5; 14 bases match TRBD2. The CDR3 extends over 16 amino acids. V shed 5 bases, J shed 5 bases, and the junction held 7 bases outside the gene matches. Per germline, CDR1 SGHVS and CDR2 FQNEAQ. The CDR3 region has the DNA TGTGCCAGCAGCCCCCGACTAGCGGGGGGGCCCGAGACCCAGTACTTC. Its translation: CASSPRLAGGPETQYF.

The chain carries TRBV24-1 and TRBJ1-5; 8 bases fit TRBD1. With V trimmed by 4 bases and J by 5 bases, 6 bases remained unmatched. This CDR3 has 15 residues. The V gene's germline CDR1 is KGHDR and CDR2 SFDVKD. CDR3: CATSDRTGFDQPQHF. The DNA for the CDR3 is TGTGCCACCAGTGACCGGACAGGGTTTGATCAGCCCCAGCATTTT.

This chain's CDR3 is CASSPRTGSTGELFF. In nucleotides, the CDR3 is TGTGCCAGCAGCCCCCGGACAGGGAGCACCGGGGAGCTGTTTTTT. This chain connects TRBV9 to TRBJ2-2; 8 nucleotides agree with TRBD1. There are 15 residues in the CDR3. V lost 4 bases to trimming and J lost 4 bases; unmatched junction nucleotides: 6. CDR1 and CDR2 (germline): SGDLS, YYNGEE.

V and J are TRBV2 and TRBJ1-1; D uncertain. Trimming shortened V by 1 base and J by 7 bases, and 10 bases separated the two germline ends. The CDR3 totals 13 residues. CDR1 is SNHLY, CDR2 FYNNEI, per germline. The CDR3 loop reads CASSEGATIEAFF. In DNA form, the CDR3 reads TGTGCCAGCAGTGAAGGGGCAACGATTGAAGCTTTCTTT.

V gene TRBV13 combines with J gene TRBJ1-1; the D gene is possibly TRBD1 (6 bases). This CDR3 region has 17 residues. The ends were cut back, 5 bases at V and 0 bases at J, with 19 bases in the middle. Germline V gene sequence: CDR1 PRHDT, CDR2 FYEKMQ (reference sequence). The DNA for the CDR3 is TGTGCCAGCAGCACTGGATCCGATACAGGGATGAACACTGAAGCTTTCTTT. Amino acid sequence: CASSTGSDTGMNTEAFF.

The CDR3 protein is CASSLGRENEAFF. In nucleotides, the CDR3 is TGTGCCAGCAGTTTAGGGAGGGAAAATGAAGCTTTCTTT. The chain joins TRBV28 to TRBJ1-1; no definite D call. CDR3 length: 13 amino acids. V lost 2 bases, J lost 7 bases, and 11 bases lay in between. The germline V gene encodes CDR1 MDHEN and CDR2 SYDVKM.

This clone showed up just once. Here the CDR3 reads CASRPDQGNEKLFF. In DNA, the CDR3 is TGTGCCAGCAGGCCCGATCAGGGCAATGAAAAACTGTTTTTT. V is TRBV28 and J is TRBJ1-4; weak D call: TRBD1 (5 bases). CDR1 MDHEN and CDR2 SYDVKM come from the germline V gene. The V gene lost 6 bases and the J gene lost 5 bases, with 13 bases spanning the gap. The CDR3 extends over 14 amino acids.

This clone appeared a few times. The chain recombines TRBV6-5 with TRBJ1-1, with D uncertain. The V gene lost 5 bases and the J gene lost 7 bases, with 17 bases spanning the gap. CDR3 size: 14 residues. The germline CDR1 and CDR2 sequences are MNHEY and SVGAGI. CDR3 residues: CASSRSQVQIEAFF. CDR3 nucleotide sequence: TGTGCCAGCAGTCGTTCCCAAGTACAAATTGAAGCTTTCTTT.

Concerning this clone: An end of the junction does not agree with germline; a read error may underlie this. The chain is built from TRBV19 and TRBJ1-2, with D possibly matching TRBD1 (5 bases). From germline, CDR1 is LNHDA and CDR2 SQIVND (reference sequence). The CDR3 runs 13 residues. The CDR3 loop is CASSIDGDSRFNF. The DNA for the CDR3 is TGTGCCAGTAGTATAGATGGGGACTCGAGATTTAATTTC.

The genes are TRBV11-3 and TRBJ2-1, with D uncertain. The germline gives CDR1 SGHNT, CDR2 YENEEA. Trimming cost V 1 base and J 4 bases, with 8 bases left between them. The CDR3 loop spans 14 amino acids. The CDR3 DNA reads as TGTGCCAGCAGCTTAGGGCCTCAATACAATGAGCAGTTCTTC. Its translation is CASSLGPQYNEQFF. The whole variable domain, remainder taken from reference TRBV11-3 and TRBJ2-1, is EAGVVQSPRYKIIEKKQPVAFWCNPISGHNTLYWYLQNLGQGPELLIRYENEEAVDDSQLPKDRFSAERLKGVDSTLKIQPAELGDSAVYLCASSLGPQYNEQFFGPGTRLTVL.

The rearrangement uses TRBV14 and TRBJ1-2; D is uncertain. V lost 4 bases and J lost 6, with 18 bases in between. Germline-derived CDR1 and CDR2 are SGHDN and FVKESK. The CDR3 totals 15 residues. Here the CDR3 reads CASSPTWTLRDGYTF. CDR3 DNA sequence: TGTGCCAGCAGCCCCACCTGGACGTTGAGGGATGGCTACACCTTC.

The chain combines TRBV7-9 with TRBJ1-5; 7 nucleotides line up with TRBD1. V was clipped by 3 bases and J by 2 bases; unmatched bases: 1. The CDR3 totals 14 residues. Germline V gene data show CDR1 as SEHNR and CDR2 as FQNEAQ (reference sequence). CDR3 DNA sequence: TGTGCCAGCAGCTTCACAGGGGGCAATCAGCCCCAGCATTTT. Translating gives CASSFTGGNQPQHF.

In this sample, this clone turned up a few times. The DNA for the CDR3 is TGTGCCAGCAGTGAAGCGGAAAACAGGTATCAACAAGAGACCCAGTACTTC. Protein: CASSEAENRYQQETQYF. The gene calls are TRBV6-1 and TRBJ2-5; D perhaps matches TRBD1 (5 bases). Germline CDR1 MNHNS, CDR2 SASEGT. This CDR3 region has 17 residues. The V end was cut by 0 bases, the J end by 2 bases, with 16 bases between.

This clone was observed once. This chain links TRBV18 with TRBJ2-3; TRBD1 agrees at 7 bases. Trimming at V came to 3 bases and at J to 3 bases, leaving 3 bases not matched to a gene. The CDR3 length is 14 residues. The germline gives CDR1 KGHSH, CDR2 LQKENI. CDR3 DNA sequence: TGTGCCAGCTCACCTAGGGACAGTACAGATACGCAGTATTTT. As protein: CASSPRDSTDTQYF.

The table lists this clone with a few counts. This chain joins TRBV2 and TRBJ2-7; D is undetermined. This CDR3 has 11 amino acids. Trimming cost V 7 bases and J 5 bases, with 9 bases left between them. Germline loops: CDR1 SNHLY, CDR2 FYNNEI. Here the CDR3 reads CASMQTNEQYF. In DNA, the CDR3 is TGTGCCAGCATGCAGACAAACGAGCAGTACTTC.

The chain is built from TRBV6-1 and TRBJ1-2, with a possible D match to TRBD1 (5 bases). Germline CDR1 MNHNS, CDR2 SASEGT. Trimming left V 5 bases short and J 2 bases short, with 9 bases between. The CDR3 is made up of 13 amino acids. The CDR3 region is CASSSDSNYGYTF. DNA of the CDR3: TGTGCCAGCAGTTCAGACAGCAACTATGGCTACACCTTC.

The chain is built from TRBV27 and TRBJ2-4, with 10 bases that match TRBD1. The germline gives CDR1 MNHEY, CDR2 SMNVEV (reference sequence). The CDR3 loop spans 14 amino acids. Germline trimming cut 6 bases from V and 9 bases from J; bases unmatched to any gene: 8. Here the CDR3 DNA reads TGTGCCAGCAGCCCCGGGACAGGGGAGAGCATTCAGTACTTC. This sequence encodes CASSPGTGESIQYF.

The chain links TRBV19 to TRBJ2-5; possibly TRBD2 for D (5 bases). Germline-derived CDR1 and CDR2 are LNHDA and SQIVND (reference sequence). The CDR3 covers 13 residues. CDR3 amino acids: CIRRAPGEETQYF. CDR3 DNA sequence: TGTATCCGCCGGGCGCCCGGGGAAGAGACCCAGTACTTC.

The V call is TRBV7-9, the J call TRBJ2-7; possible D gene TRBD1, 6 bases. Germline CDR1 and CDR2: SEHNR and FQNEAQ (reference sequence). The CDR3 loop spans 15 amino acids. Trimming shortened V by 1 base and J by 1 base, and 11 bases separated the two germline ends. The CDR3 is CASSLVPGASYEQYF. The CDR3 DNA follows: TGTGCCAGCAGCTTAGTACCAGGGGCTTCCTACGAGCAGTACTTC.

V and J are TRBV30 and TRBJ1-4, with 8 bases identical to TRBD1. Per the germline V gene, CDR1 is GTSNPN and CDR2 is SVGIG (reference sequence). The CDR3 extends over 12 amino acids. V trimming: 5 bases; J trimming: 7 bases; junction bases outside the gene matches: 3. The CDR3 DNA sequence: TGTGCCTGGTCAGGGGGCGGTGAAAAACTGTTTTTT. Translated: CAWSGGGEKLFF. Based on the CDR3 plus reference TRBV30 and TRBJ1-4, the full variable domain is SQTIHQWPATLVQPVGSPLSLECTVEGTSNPNLYWYRQAAGRGLQLLFYSVGIGQISSEVPQNLSASRPQDRQFILSSKKLLLSDSGFYLCAWSGGGEKLFFGSGTQLSVL.

The rearrangement links TRBV7-2 to TRBJ2-1, with 7 bases aligning to TRBD1. Unmatched junction bases numbered 2, after V lost 1 base and J lost 2 bases. CDR3 size: 15 residues. Per germline, CDR1 SGHTA and CDR2 FQGNSA. CDR3: CASSLGGGPYNEQFF. The CDR3 DNA sequence: TGTGCCAGCAGCTTAGGAGGGGGCCCCTACAATGAGCAGTTCTTC.

The rearrangement joins TRBV5-4 to TRBJ2-7; 10 nucleotides match TRBD2. The V and J ends lost 3 bases and 2 bases, in that order; junction bases with no gene match: 8. CDR1 SGHNT and CDR2 YYREEE come from the germline V gene (reference sequence). The CDR3 sequence is 16 residues long. CDR3 protein: CASSSVAGGIAYEQYF. The CDR3 DNA reads TGTGCCAGCAGCTCGGTAGCGGGGGGAATTGCCTACGAGCAGTACTTC.

The J gene is TRBJ2-7, the V gene TRBV7-9, with D maybe TRBD1 (6 bases). The CDR3 runs 15 residues. The germline V and J ends were trimmed by 1 base and 2 bases, with 12 bases remaining between them. Germline CDR1 reads SEHNR; CDR2 reads FQNEAQ (reference sequence). The CDR3 region has the DNA TGTGCCAGCAGCTTAGGGCAGGGGAGCGCCTACGAGCAGTACTTC. Its translation: CASSLGQGSAYEQYF.

This chain connects TRBV27 to TRBJ1-1; TRBD1 matches 8 bases. V dropped 6 bases and J dropped 7; count of bases not matched to a gene: 10. The CDR3 loop spans 14 amino acids. From germline, CDR1 is MNHEY and CDR2 SMNVEV (reference sequence). CDR3 in amino acids: CASSHTGGLGEAFF. CDR3 nucleotide sequence: TGTGCCAGCAGCCACACAGGGGGTCTTGGTGAAGCTTTCTTT.

The CDR3 DNA follows: TGTGCCAGCAGCTCGTCAGGGGGCACAGAAAAACTGTTTTTT. This translates into CASSSSGGTEKLFF. J is TRBJ1-4 and V is TRBV7-9, with TRBD1 identical over 8 bases. The germline gives CDR1 SEHNR, CDR2 FQNEAQ (reference sequence). CDR3 size: 14 residues. J lost 8 bases, V lost 4 bases, and 6 bases had no gene match.